This T cell receptor beta chain was sequenced in a study of blood T cell repertoires in COVID-19 (dated by TCRdb to 2020 to 2022). Some background on the complete study: The collaborator samples originated in the United States, Italy and Spain and spanned the acute and convalescent phases of COVID-19. The prospective study material was composed of cDNA or gDNA derived from T cells, B-cell-depleted T cells, or PBMCs. The dataset comprised deeply sampled blood TCRbeta repertoires from subjects exposed to, actively infected with, or recovered from COVID-19. A freely available public database, intended as a resource for researchers studying the immune response to SARS-CoV-2, is where the repertoires were released. The samples were drawn from the first 160 participants of the ongoing ImmuneRACE study and from 950 to 1,500 subjects provided by 6 global collaborators. A de-identified subject ID, COVID-19 status, age in years and sex were almost always included in the sample metadata. Where available, HLA class I and class II types were obtained from metadata supplied by the sample provider rather than from assay-based typing. What the authors observed across the whole study: Clinical and demographic metadata were provided uncurated, with the amount varying by source and participant.

Participants in the prospective study were aged about 18 to 95 years, lived in some 24 United States geographic areas, and enrolled through a virtual design. To assign participants to cohorts, the prospective study relied on clinical history that participants themselves reported in a screening survey and a study questionnaire. In the prospective study, mobile phlebotomists collected whole blood, serum and a nasopharyngeal or oropharyngeal swab from each participant. Additional blood draws and questionnaires over an approximately 2-month period could optionally be provided by prospective study participants. Before DNA extraction, prospective study blood samples were shipped either frozen or at room temperature. With regard to this clone: It has no known antigen specificity. The sample holds no much larger clone one base away, and base qualities are not on file.

The junction shows trimming of 5 bases on V and 4 bases on J, plus 17 bases between the germline ends. The CDR3 has 15 amino acids, counting the end cysteine and phenylalanine. Only the CDR3 DNA is retained, 45 bases long and in frame from the first base. The germline V gene supplies CDR1 SGHTA and CDR2 FQGNSA. The immunoSEQ Assay, a bias-controlled multiplex PCR, was used to amplify TCRbeta CDR3 regions from genomic DNA. The study's own analysis went as follows. Nucleated cell counts per sample were estimated from amplification of reference gene primers within the assay. To quantify the absolute abundance of each unique TCRbeta CDR3 rearrangement, sequence reads were collapsed and filtered. For each sample, productive Simpson clonality was calculated by taking the square root of Simpson's diversity index across productive rearrangements. Here the immuneACCESS table is served through TCRdb, limited to in-frame sequences with V and J called. Missing clones are a known gap in these copies; in checked studies unresolved V genes cover under half, and the rest lacks a known reason. V and J calls and clone size are given by that table; D and trimming were obtained from the DNA. Across this sample there are some 140,000 clones, with 84% seen only once. The ten top clones hold under 7% of the sample.

Material for sequencing was PBMCs or T cells enriched from blood (not recorded which). This sequence was found in a middle-aged man with acute COVID-19. The chain couples TRBV7-2 to TRBJ1-1; no D segment can be confidently identified. Here is the DNA: TGTGCCAGCAGCCCCTGGGAGGCAGCCGGCACTGAAGCTTTCTTT. Its translation is CASSPWEAAGTEAFF.